The 21 T cell receptor beta chains below all came from one sample that was sequenced in a study of blood T cell repertoires in COVID-19. This table comes from immunoSEQ multiplex PCR, and its TCRdb copy is limited to in-frame clones, with some not included. The table records 200,000 to 300,000 clones, approximately 86% of them present only once. Sequenced: peripheral blood. Receptors originate from a human donor in a cohort sampled during active COVID-19.

The chain recombines TRBV10-3 with TRBJ1-2, with 8 bases aligning to TRBD1. The J segment lost 6 bases and the V segment lost 7 bases, leaving 10 bases of the junction unmatched. Germline-derived CDR1 and CDR2 are ENHRY and SYGVKD. This CDR3 has 14 residues. The CDR3 region has the DNA TGTGCCATCACTATGACAGGGGAGGGCGATGGCTACACCTTC. Translating it yields CAITMTGEGDGYTF.

This clone has a single count. V is TRBV5-1 and J is TRBJ1-2, with D maybe TRBD1 (6 bases). From germline, CDR1 is SGHRS and CDR2 YFSETQ. The CDR3 has 16 residues. The V end lost 3 bases, the J end lost 4 bases, and 19 bases lay between the germline ends. The CDR3 sequence is CASSSKAQGISYGYTF. CDR3 in DNA: TGCGCCAGCAGCTCTAAGGCCCAGGGGATCTCCTATGGCTACACCTTC. The variable domain in full, completed from reference TRBV5-1 and TRBJ1-2, reads KAGVTQTPRYLIKTRGQQVTLSCSPISGHRSVSWYQQTPGQGLQFLFEYFSETQRNKGNFPGRFSGRQFSNSRSEMNVSTLELGDSALYLCASSSKAQGISYGYTFGSGTRLTVV.

This clone occurred a few times. This chain uses TRBV12-3 or TRBV12-4 with TRBJ1-1; D is undetermined. The CDR3 runs to 13 residues. Trimming removed 6 bases from V and 5 bases from J, with 13 bases in between. DNA for the CDR3: TGTGCCAGCAGCCGCGGGCCCAGGACTGAAGCTTTCTTT. As protein: CASSRGPRTEAFF.

V usage is TRBV30 and J usage is TRBJ2-7; possible D gene TRBD1, 5 bases. The germline V gene has CDR1 GTSNPN and CDR2 SVGIG (reference sequence). Trimming cost V 6 bases and J 7 bases, with 19 bases left between them. CDR3 length: 13 residues. CDR3 DNA sequence: TGTGCCTGTCCCCAGGGCACATGTCGGGAGCAGTACTTC. Translation: CACPQGTCREQYF.

V and J are TRBV30 and TRBJ2-2; unclear D gene. Germline values: CDR1 GTSNPN, CDR2 SVGIG (reference sequence). V was shortened by 2 bases and J by 1 base, with 5 bases between the two germline ends. The CDR3 totals 13 residues. For the CDR3, the DNA is TGTGCCTGGAGTCCAGGGAACACCGGGGAGCTGTTTTTT. Amino acids: CAWSPGNTGELFF.

The V gene is TRBV11-2, the J gene TRBJ2-5, with D unresolved. The V gene's germline CDR1 is SGHAT and CDR2 FQNNGV. This CDR3 is built from 13 residues. Trimming cost V 3 bases and J 5 bases, with 10 bases left between them. The CDR3 nucleotides read TGTGCCAGCAGCTTCGCAAAAGAGGAGACCCAGTACTTC. Translation: CASSFAKEETQYF.

The chain recombines TRBV25-1 with TRBJ2-7; the match to TRBD1 covers 8 bases. The CDR3 spans 14 residues. V lost 6 bases and J lost 4; bases outside the gene matches: 8. CDR1 MGHDK and CDR2 SYGVNS come from the germline V gene. The CDR3 sequence: CASRETGVFYEQYF. Here the CDR3 DNA reads TGTGCCAGCAGAGAGACAGGGGTTTTTTACGAGCAGTACTTC.

This chain links TRBV3-1 (or the pseudogene TRBV3-2) with TRBJ2-1; 10 bases map to TRBD1. V lost 4 bases, J lost 5 bases, and 2 bases stayed unmatched. The CDR3 is made up of 14 amino acids. The germline V gene has CDR1 LGHDT and CDR2 YNNKEL (reference sequence). This CDR3 is CASSRQGANNEQFF. The DNA of the CDR3 is TGTGCCAGCAGCCGACAGGGGGCAAACAATGAGCAGTTCTTC.

The chain carries TRBV27 and TRBJ2-7; tentative D call: TRBD2 (5 bases). Trimming shortened V by 7 bases and J by 5 bases, and 15 bases separated the two germline ends. The CDR3 extends over 13 amino acids. In germline, CDR1 is MNHEY, CDR2 SMNVEV (reference sequence). CDR3 sequence: CASNPAYGDEQYF. In DNA form, the CDR3 reads TGTGCCAGCAACCCAGCCTACGGGGACGAGCAGTACTTC.

V gene TRBV6-2 or TRBV6-3 combines with J gene TRBJ2-1; D remains ambiguous. The CDR3 sequence is 12 residues long. Germline V gives CDR1 MNHEY, CDR2 SVGEGT. The ends were cut back, 4 bases at V and 9 bases at J, with 10 bases in the middle. As DNA, the CDR3 is TGTGCCAGCAGTTTACAGCTGGGTGAGCAGTTCTTC. It specifies CASSLQLGEQFF.

Only a few counts were recorded for this clone. This chain connects TRBV15 to TRBJ1-1, with TRBD1 matching over 9 bases. J was trimmed by 1 base and V by 1 base; bases with no gene match: 1. The CDR3 runs to 15 residues. Germline CDR1 reads LNHNV; CDR2 reads YYDKDF (reference sequence). The CDR3: CATSRGGQGNTEAFF. The CDR3 region has the DNA TGTGCCACCAGCAGAGGGGGACAGGGGAACACTGAAGCTTTCTTT.

The chain combines TRBV20-1 with TRBJ2-7; tentative D call: TRBD2 (6 bases). Germline loops: CDR1 DFQATT, CDR2 SNEGSKA (reference sequence). The CDR3 sequence is 11 residues long. Deletions cut 3 bases from V and 4 bases from J, with 7 bases between. The CDR3 here is CSARREYEQYF. CDR3 bases: TGCAGTGCTAGGCGGGAATACGAGCAGTACTTC.

The chain combines TRBV9 with TRBJ2-7, with D perhaps TRBD2 (7 bases). The CDR3 length is 14 residues. The germline CDR1 and CDR2 sequences are SGDLS and YYNGEE. The V end lost 0 bases, the J end lost 7 bases, and 14 bases lay between the germline ends. The CDR3 DNA reads TGTGCCAGCAGCGTAGTGTCAGGGGAGGGGGAGCAGTACTTC. Protein product: CASSVVSGEGEQYF.

The CDR3 DNA is TGCGCCAGCAGCTTGATGGGGGCAGGCAATCAGCCCCAGCATTTT. Encoded protein: CASSLMGAGNQPQHF. V and J are TRBV5-1 and TRBJ1-5, with D possibly TRBD1 on 6 matching bases. This CDR3 is 15 amino acids long. CDR1 and CDR2 (germline): SGHRS, YFSETQ. The V gene lost 1 base and the J gene lost 2 bases, with 10 bases spanning the gap. The full variable domain, with the rest looked up from reference TRBV5-1 and TRBJ1-5, is KAGVTQTPRYLIKTRGQQVTLSCSPISGHRSVSWYQQTPGQGLQFLFEYFSETQRNKGNFPGRFSGRQFSNSRSEMNVSTLELGDSALYLCASSLMGAGNQPQHFGDGTRLSIL.

This clone was observed a single time. This CDR3 reads CASSLASGIVGELFF. The CDR3 DNA reads TGTGCCAGCAGCTTGGCCAGCGGGATTGTCGGGGAGCTGTTTTTT. The genes are TRBV5-4 and TRBJ2-2; TRBD2 matches 7 bases. The germline gives CDR1 SGHNT, CDR2 YYREEE (reference sequence). V was pared by 0 bases and J by 7 bases, with 6 bases of the junction left unmatched. This CDR3 contains 15 residues. Supplemented by reference TRBV5-4 and TRBJ2-2, the full variable domain reads ETGVTQSPTHLIKTRGQQVTLRCSSQSGHNTVSWYQQALGQGPQFIFQYYREEENGRGNFPPRFSGLQFPNYSSELNVNALELDDSALYLCASSLASGIVGELFFGEGSRLTVL.

This clone was detected only a few times. The rearrangement joins TRBV3-1 (or the pseudogene TRBV3-2) to TRBJ2-1; 10 bases are shared with TRBD2. This CDR3 spans 13 amino acids. The J segment lost 9 bases and the V segment lost 4 bases, leaving 3 bases of the junction unmatched. Germline lookup yields CDR1 LGHDT and CDR2 YNNKEL (reference sequence). CDR3 bases: TGTGCCAGCAGCCTTAGCGGGAGGCCTGAGCAGTTCTTC. Translation: CASSLSGRPEQFF.

This sequence joins TRBV19 and TRBJ1-5; D not certain. The CDR3 length is 14 residues. Trimming cost V 6 bases and J 5 bases, with 14 bases left between them. Germline CDR1 reads LNHDA; CDR2 reads SQIVND (reference sequence). CDR3 coding DNA: TGTGCCAGTAGCGGAGGAAGCGGTTATCAGCCCCAGCATTTT. It yields the protein CASSGGSGYQPQHF.

This clone was seen only once. The chain has TRBV28 and TRBJ2-1; TRBD1 matches 7 bases. Germline values: CDR1 MDHEN, CDR2 SYDVKM. The CDR3 is made up of 12 amino acids. V shed 5 bases, J shed 8 bases, and the junction held 3 bases outside the gene matches. The CDR3 sequence is CASSTDRDEQFF. CDR3 in DNA: TGTGCCAGCAGTACCGACAGGGATGAGCAGTTCTTC.

On this clone itself: A junction end diverges from the germline sequence, so it may reflect a read error. The V gene is TRBV6-5, the J gene TRBJ2-3, with 8 bases that match TRBD2. Germline CDR1 and CDR2: MNHEY and SVGAGI. The CDR3 sequence is 15 residues long. The CDR3 spells CASSDSLAASDTQYF. DNA for the CDR3: TGTGCCAGCAGTGACTCACTAGCGGCCTCAGATACGCAGTATTTT.

This chain uses TRBV29-1 with TRBJ1-4; 9 bases agree with TRBD1. Trimming cost V 1 base and J 5 bases; bases outside gene matches: 2. The CDR3 length is 14 residues. CDR1 and CDR2 from the germline V gene are SQVTM and ANQGSEA. DNA for the CDR3: TGCAGCGTTGAAGTGGGACAGGGAAATGAAAAACTGTTTTTT. Encoded protein: CSVEVGQGNEKLFF.

The chain has TRBV6-5 and TRBJ2-7; D might be TRBD1 (6 bases). This CDR3 contains 12 residues. CDR1 is MNHEY, CDR2 SVGAGI, per germline. The V end lost 4 bases, the J end lost 6 bases, and 10 bases lay between the germline ends. The CDR3, as DNA: TGTGCCAGCAGTTCTACAGGGACCGAGCAGTACTTC. Protein sequence: CASSSTGTEQYF.